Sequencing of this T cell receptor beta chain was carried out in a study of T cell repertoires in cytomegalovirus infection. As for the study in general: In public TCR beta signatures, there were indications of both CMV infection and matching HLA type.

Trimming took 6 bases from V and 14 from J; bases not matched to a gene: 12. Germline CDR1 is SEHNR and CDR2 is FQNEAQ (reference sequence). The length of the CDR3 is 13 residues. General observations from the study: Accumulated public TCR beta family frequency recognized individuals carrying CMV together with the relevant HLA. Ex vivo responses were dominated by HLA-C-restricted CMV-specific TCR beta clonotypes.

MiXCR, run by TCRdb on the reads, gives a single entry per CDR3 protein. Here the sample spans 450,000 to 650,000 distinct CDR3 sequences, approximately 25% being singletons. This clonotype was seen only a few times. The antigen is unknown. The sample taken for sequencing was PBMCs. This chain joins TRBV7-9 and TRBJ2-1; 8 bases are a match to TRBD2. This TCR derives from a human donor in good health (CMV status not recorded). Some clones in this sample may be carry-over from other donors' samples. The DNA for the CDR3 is TGTGCCAGCAGTGCCGGGACTAGTCGGGGGAAGTTCTTC. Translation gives CASSAGTSRGKFF.